This T cell receptor (beta chain) was obtained from a study of cytomegalovirus exposure and HLA in healthy donors. Overall study findings and caveats: Productive status was seen about 87% or about 30% of the time for most TCR beta V segments in an earlier analysis. Owing to their indistinguishability, certain V segments, notably TRBV6-2 and TRBV6-3, were excluded.

In the PCR, 60 Vbeta and 13 Jbeta primers were used. TCRdb's copy holds only in-frame clones and misses some; the assay was immunoSEQ multiplex PCR. The table lists about 180,000 clones, 82% of them singletons. The CDR3 has 16 residues. CDR1 and CDR2 (germline): SGHTA, FQGTGA. V was clipped by 0 bases and J by 5 bases, with 15 bases between them. A word on this clone: Its antigen is as yet unknown.

Sequencing input: PBMCs. The TCR was taken from a man aged 40-55 years in good health and CMV-seronegative. The chain uses TRBV7-3 and TRBJ2-3, with D possibly being TRBD2 (5 bases). The CDR3 protein is CASSLTPTAGLDTQYF. CDR3 nucleotides: TGTGCCAGCAGCTTAACGCCAACGGCGGGTCTAGATACGCAGTATTTT.